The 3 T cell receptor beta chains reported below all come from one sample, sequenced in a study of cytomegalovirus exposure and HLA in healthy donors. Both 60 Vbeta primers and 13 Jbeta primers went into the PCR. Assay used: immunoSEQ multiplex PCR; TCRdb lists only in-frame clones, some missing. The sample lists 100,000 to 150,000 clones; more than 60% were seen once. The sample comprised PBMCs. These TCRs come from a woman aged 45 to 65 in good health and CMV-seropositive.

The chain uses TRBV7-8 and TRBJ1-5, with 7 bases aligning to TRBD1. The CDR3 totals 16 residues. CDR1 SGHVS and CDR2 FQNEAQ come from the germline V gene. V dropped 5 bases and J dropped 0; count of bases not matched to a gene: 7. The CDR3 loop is CASSLTGFSSNQPQHF. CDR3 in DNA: TGTGCCAGCAGCCTGACAGGGTTTTCTAGCAATCAGCCCCAGCATTTT.

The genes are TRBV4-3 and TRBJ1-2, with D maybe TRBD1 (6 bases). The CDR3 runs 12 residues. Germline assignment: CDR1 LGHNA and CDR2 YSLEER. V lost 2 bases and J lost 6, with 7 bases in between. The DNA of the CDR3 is TGCGCCAGCAGCCAATCAGGGGATGGCTACACCTTC. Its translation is CASSQSGDGYTF.

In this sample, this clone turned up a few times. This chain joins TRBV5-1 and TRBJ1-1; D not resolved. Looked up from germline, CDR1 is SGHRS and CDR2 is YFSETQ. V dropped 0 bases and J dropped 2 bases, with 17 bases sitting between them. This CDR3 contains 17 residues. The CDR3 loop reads CASSLGGGLNLNTEAFF. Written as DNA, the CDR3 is TGCGCCAGCAGCTTGGGCGGCGGACTAAACCTTAACACTGAAGCTTTCTTT. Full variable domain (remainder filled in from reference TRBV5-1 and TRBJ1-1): KAGVTQTPRYLIKTRGQQVTLSCSPISGHRSVSWYQQTPGQGLQFLFEYFSETQRNKGNFPGRFSGRQFSNSRSEMNVSTLELGDSALYLCASSLGGGLNLNTEAFFGQGTRLTVV.